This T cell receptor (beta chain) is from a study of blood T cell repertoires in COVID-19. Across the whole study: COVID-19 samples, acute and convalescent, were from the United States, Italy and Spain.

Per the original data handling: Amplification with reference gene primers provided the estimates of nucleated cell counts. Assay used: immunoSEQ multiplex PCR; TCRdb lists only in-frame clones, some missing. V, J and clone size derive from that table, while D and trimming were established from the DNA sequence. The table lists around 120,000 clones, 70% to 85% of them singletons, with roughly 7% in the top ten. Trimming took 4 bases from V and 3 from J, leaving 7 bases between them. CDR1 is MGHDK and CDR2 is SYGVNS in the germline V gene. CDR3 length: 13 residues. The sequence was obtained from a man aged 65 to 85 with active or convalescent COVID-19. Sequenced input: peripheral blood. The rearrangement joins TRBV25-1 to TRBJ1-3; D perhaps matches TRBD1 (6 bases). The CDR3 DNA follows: TGTGCCAGCAGTGGACAGGATGGAAACACCATATATTTT. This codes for CASSGQDGNTIYF.